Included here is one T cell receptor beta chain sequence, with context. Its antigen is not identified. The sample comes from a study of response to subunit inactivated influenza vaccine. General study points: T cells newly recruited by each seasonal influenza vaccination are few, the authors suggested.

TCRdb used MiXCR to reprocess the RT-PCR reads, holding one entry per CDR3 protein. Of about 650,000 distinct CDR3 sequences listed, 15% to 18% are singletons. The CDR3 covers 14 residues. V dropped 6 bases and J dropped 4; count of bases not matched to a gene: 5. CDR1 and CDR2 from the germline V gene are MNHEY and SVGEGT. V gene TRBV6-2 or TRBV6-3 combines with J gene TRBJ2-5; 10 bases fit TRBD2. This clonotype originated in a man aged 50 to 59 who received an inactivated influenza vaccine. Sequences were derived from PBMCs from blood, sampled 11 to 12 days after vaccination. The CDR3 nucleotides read TGTGCCAGCAGAGTCGCTAGCGGGAGAGAGACCCAGTACTTC. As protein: CASRVASGRETQYF.